The 25 T cell receptor beta chains below were found in one sample sequenced in a study of control samples from healthy donors and cancer patients. Here immunoSEQ multiplex PCR was the method, and the copy in TCRdb shows in-frame clones only, minus some. The table includes around 140,000 clones, around nine tenths detected once. Sequenced sample: PBMCs. These receptors were obtained from a man between 45 and 60 years old with head and neck cancer.

The rearrangement uses TRBV9 and TRBJ2-7; tentative D call: TRBD2 (5 bases). Germline CDR1 SGDLS, CDR2 YYNGEE. The length of the CDR3 is 14 residues. V was trimmed by 0 bases and J by 5 bases, leaving 12 bases between them. The CDR3 sequence is CASSVGGPVDEQYF. DNA of the CDR3: TGTGCCAGCAGCGTAGGAGGGCCGGTAGACGAGCAGTACTTC. Supplemented by reference TRBV9 and TRBJ2-7, the full variable domain reads DSGVTQTPKHLITATGQRVTLRCSPRSGDLSVYWYQQSLDQGLQFLIQYYNGEERAKGNILERFSAQQFPDLHSELNLSSLELGDSALYFCASSVGGPVDEQYFGPGTRLTVT.

The chain recombines TRBV3-1 (or the pseudogene TRBV3-2) with TRBJ1-3, with D perhaps matching TRBD1 (5 bases). V lost 1 base to trimming and J lost 4 bases, with 8 bases between them. Germline CDR1 LGHDT, CDR2 YNNKEL (reference sequence). The CDR3 covers 14 residues. The CDR3 loop reads CASSQVRQGNTIYF. DNA for the CDR3: TGTGCCAGCAGCCAAGTGAGACAGGGAAACACCATATATTTT.

This sequence joins TRBV27 and TRBJ1-3; D is perhaps TRBD1 (6 bases). V was pared by 2 bases and J by 8 bases, with 16 bases between. Germline V CDR1 and CDR2: MNHEY, SMNVEV (reference sequence). The CDR3 runs to 15 residues. The DNA for the CDR3 is TGTGCCAGCAGTTTAACAGGGTCAAGGCCGTACACCATATATTTT. Its translation is CASSLTGSRPYTIYF.

This sequence joins TRBV12-3 or TRBV12-4 and TRBJ2-5, with TRBD1 matching 7 bases. Trimming cost V 8 bases and J 2 bases; bases outside gene matches: 5. This CDR3 region has 13 residues. The CDR3 sequence is CASVWTGQETQYF. CDR3 in DNA: TGTGCCAGCGTCTGGACAGGACAAGAGACCCAGTACTTC.

The chain couples TRBV5-1 to TRBJ2-5; D might be TRBD2 (6 bases). The V end was cut by 2 bases, the J end by 4 bases, with 12 bases between. The CDR3 sequence is 14 residues long. In germline, CDR1 is SGHRS, CDR2 YFSETQ. The DNA for the CDR3 is TGCGCCAGCAGCTTCTTAGGCGGGGTAGAGACCCAGTACTTC. Protein: CASSFLGGVETQYF.

This clone has a single count. The rearrangement joins TRBV7-2 to TRBJ2-7, with D unresolved. With 5 bases removed from V and 2 bases from J, the gap between germline ends came to 10 bases. Germline assignment: CDR1 SGHTA and CDR2 FQGNSA. This CDR3 has 13 amino acids. CDR3 bases: TGTGCCAGCAGCCTGGGCCACCCCTACGAGCAGTACTTC. This encodes CASSLGHPYEQYF.

This clone showed up just once. V gene TRBV6-5 combines with J gene TRBJ1-1; TRBD1 agrees at 7 bases. Germline CDR1 MNHEY, CDR2 SVGAGI. V gave up 0 bases and J gave up 6 bases; unmatched junction bases: 7. This CDR3 is built from 15 residues. CDR3 residues: CASSYSQGGKAEAFF. The CDR3 bases are TGTGCCAGCAGTTACTCGCAGGGGGGAAAGGCTGAAGCTTTCTTT.

The chain carries TRBV27 and TRBJ2-3; tentative D call: TRBD2 (6 bases). CDR3 length: 16 residues. The V gene's germline CDR1 is MNHEY and CDR2 SMNVEV (reference sequence). V was pared by 7 bases and J by 0 bases, with 17 bases between. The CDR3: CASTPMKGLSTDTQYF. The CDR3, as DNA: TGTGCCAGCACCCCGATGAAGGGACTGAGCACAGATACGCAGTATTTT.

This chain uses TRBV9 with TRBJ2-5, with 7 bases matching TRBD2. The CDR3 length is 15 residues. The V segment lost 9 bases and the J segment 3 bases; nucleotides outside the gene matches: 14. Germline V gene data show CDR1 as SGDLS and CDR2 as YYNGEE. CDR3 nucleotides: TGTGCCACCCCCCTAGGCCAAGCGGGAAAAGAGACCCAGTACTTC. Protein: CATPLGQAGKETQYF.

CDR3 residues: CASSPGMDDNYGYTF. CDR3 sequence (DNA): TGTGCCAGCTCACCAGGCATGGATGATAACTATGGCTACACCTTC. This rearrangement joins TRBV18 to TRBJ1-2; D ambiguous. Trimming cost V 2 bases and J 1 base, with 11 bases left between them. The CDR3 extends over 15 amino acids. Germline V gene sequence: CDR1 KGHSH, CDR2 LQKENI.

This chain joins TRBV2 and TRBJ2-1; TRBD2 aligns across 7 bases. The CDR3 is 14 residues long. Per the germline V gene, CDR1 is SNHLY and CDR2 is FYNNEI. Trimming cost V 6 bases and J 3 bases; bases outside gene matches: 5. The CDR3 protein is CASRGGTNYNEQFF. Here the CDR3 DNA reads TGTGCCAGCAGGGGGGGGACTAACTACAATGAGCAGTTCTTC.

This sequence joins TRBV18 and TRBJ2-2; TRBD2 is a possible D gene (6 bases). Trimming shortened V by 6 bases and J by 7 bases, and 15 bases separated the two germline ends. This CDR3 comprises 14 residues. Germline V gene sequence: CDR1 KGHSH, CDR2 LQKENI. In DNA, the CDR3 is TGTGCCAGCTCCGGCGGGAAGGCGATCGGGGAGCTGTTTTTT. Amino acid sequence: CASSGGKAIGELFF. Based on the CDR3 plus reference TRBV18 and TRBJ2-2, the full variable domain is NAGVMQNPRHLVRRRGQEARLRCSPMKGHSHVYWYRQLPEEGLKFMVYLQKENIIDESGMPKERFSAEFPKEGPSILRIQQVVRGDSAAYFCASSGGKAIGELFFGEGSRLTVL.

The chain uses TRBV4-1 and TRBJ2-1, with 15 bases matching TRBD2. V dropped 11 bases and J dropped 4; count of bases not matched to a gene: 9. CDR3 length: 16 residues. CDR1 is MGHRA and CDR2 is YSYEKL in the germline V gene. For the CDR3, the DNA is TGCGCCGTAGCCACCGGGACTAGCGGGGGGTACAATGAGCAGTTCTTC. Encoded protein: CAVATGTSGGYNEQFF.

The chain recombines TRBV7-2 with TRBJ2-1; tentatively, D is TRBD2 (6 bases). Trimming removed 5 bases from V and 15 bases from J, with 20 bases in between. Germline-derived CDR1 and CDR2 are SGHTA and FQGNSA. This CDR3 spans 13 amino acids. The CDR3 region is CASSPRTLGGPFF. The DNA for the CDR3 is TGTGCCAGCAGCCCCAGGACGTTGGGAGGCCCGTTCTTC. Looking up the rest from reference TRBV7-2 and TRBJ2-1 gives the full variable domain: GAGVSQSPSNKVTEKGKDVELRCDPISGHTALYWYRQSLGQGLEFLIYFQGNSAPDKSGLPSDRFSAERTGGSVSTLTIQRTQQEDSAVYLCASSPRTLGGPFFGPGTRLTVL.

Here the CDR3 DNA reads TGTGCCATCAGTGAGTCGGGAGATCAGCCCCAGCATTTT. It translates to CAISESGDQPQHF. The chain carries TRBV10-3 and TRBJ1-5, with unresolved D. Trimming took off 0 bases at V and 5 bases at J, with 5 bases between the two ends. In germline, CDR1 is ENHRY, CDR2 SYGVKD. The length of the CDR3 is 13 residues.

This clone appeared once. This chain connects TRBV2 to TRBJ2-3; perhaps TRBD1 as D (5 bases). With 6 bases removed from V and 4 bases from J, the gap between germline ends came to 11 bases. The CDR3 spans 13 residues. CDR1 and CDR2 (germline): SNHLY, FYNNEI. CDR3 in amino acids: CASSPRVADTQYF. In DNA form, the CDR3 reads TGTGCCAGCAGCCCCAGGGTTGCAGATACGCAGTATTTT.

The V call is TRBV19, the J call TRBJ1-5; tentatively, D is TRBD1 (5 bases). V was cut by 3 bases and J by 1 base, with 7 bases left in between. This CDR3 has 14 residues. Germline CDR1 and CDR2: LNHDA and SQIVND (reference sequence). Here the CDR3 DNA reads TGTGCCAGTAGTATTGGGGGGAGCAATCAGCCCCAGCATTTT. Translating it yields CASSIGGSNQPQHF.

The chain links TRBV2 to TRBJ1-5, with no clear D. The CDR3 runs 13 residues. The germline V gene has CDR1 SNHLY and CDR2 FYNNEI. The V and J ends lost 7 bases and 7 bases respectively, with 14 bases between them. CDR3 sequence: CASKEPDGQPQHF. The CDR3, as DNA: TGTGCCAGCAAAGAACCCGATGGACAGCCCCAGCATTTT.

The rearrangement links TRBV10-1 to TRBJ2-7, with 7 nucleotides matching TRBD2. Per germline, CDR1 WNHNN and CDR2 SYGVQD (reference sequence). Losses at the gene ends were 5 bases for V and 3 bases for J; bases not matched to a gene: 10. This CDR3 has 15 amino acids. The CDR3 sequence is CASSPRASGSYEQYF. CDR3 nucleotide sequence: TGCGCCAGCAGTCCCCGGGCTAGCGGAAGCTACGAGCAGTACTTC.

V and J are TRBV9 and TRBJ1-3; the D gene is possibly TRBD1 (6 bases). V lost 6 bases, J lost 3 bases, and 16 bases lay in between. There are 15 residues in the CDR3. Germline CDR1 is SGDLS and CDR2 is YYNGEE. This chain's CDR3 is CASTGTGLNGNTIYF. The DNA for the CDR3 is TGTGCCAGCACAGGAACAGGGTTGAATGGAAACACCATATATTTT.

This chain connects TRBV13 to TRBJ2-1; no reliable D call. This CDR3 has 13 residues. Germline CDR1 and CDR2: PRHDT and FYEKMQ (reference sequence). The V and J ends lost 5 bases and 1 base respectively, with 6 bases between them. The chain's CDR3 is CASSQFSYNEQFF. The CDR3 coding sequence is TGTGCCAGCAGCCAATTTTCCTACAATGAGCAGTTCTTC.

Of note for this clone: One end of the junction fails to match germline, which may point to a read error. The V and J genes are TRBV18 and TRBJ2-5; D gene uncertain. Looked up from germline, CDR1 is KGHSH and CDR2 is LQKENI. This CDR3 has 11 residues. CDR3 sequence: CASSPQQTQYF. CDR3 nucleotide sequence: TGTGCCAGCTCACCCCAACAGACCCAGTACTTC.

The chain is built from TRBV29-1 and TRBJ1-1; perhaps TRBD1 as D (6 bases). The CDR3 runs 13 residues. V was cut by 8 bases and J by 0 bases, with 13 bases left in between. Germline V gives CDR1 SQVTM, CDR2 ANQGSEA. In DNA form, the CDR3 reads TGCAGCTCCAGACAGGTGCTGAACACTGAAGCTTTCTTT. Protein product: CSSRQVLNTEAFF.

The chain uses TRBV4-1 and TRBJ2-5; no clear D. CDR1 is MGHRA, CDR2 YSYEKL, per germline. This CDR3 contains 14 residues. The ends were cut back, 1 base at V and 5 bases at J, with 11 bases in the middle. CDR3 in DNA: TGCGCCAGCAGCCAAGGCCCGTCCGGGGAGACCCAGTACTTC. Its translation is CASSQGPSGETQYF.

In this sample, this clone turned up a few times. The gene calls are TRBV7-2 and TRBJ2-2; a possible D gene is TRBD2 (5 bases). CDR3 length equals 16 residues. Trimming cost V 1 base and J 4 bases, with 13 bases left between them. CDR1 and CDR2 (germline): SGHTA, FQGNSA. The DNA of the CDR3 is TGTGCCAGCAGCTTAGGAGGGCCGGGCGGCACCGGGGAGCTGTTTTTT. This codes for CASSLGGPGGTGELFF. Variable domain in full (rest from reference TRBV7-2 and TRBJ2-2): GAGVSQSPSNKVTEKGKDVELRCDPISGHTALYWYRQSLGQGLEFLIYFQGNSAPDKSGLPSDRFSAERTGGSVSTLTIQRTQQEDSAVYLCASSLGGPGGTGELFFGEGSRLTVL.